This T cell receptor beta chain is drawn from a study of cytomegalovirus exposure and HLA in healthy donors. Study-wide background: Around 78 million unique TCR sequences came from HLA-typed donors in an early release. Points from the study as a whole: 164 TCR beta chains were listed as cytomegalovirus-associated.

Trimming stripped 3 bases from V and 0 bases from J, with 10 bases between. Germline lookup yields CDR1 KGHSH and CDR2 LQKENI. The CDR3 has 15 residues. The PCR ran on 60 Vbeta and 13 Jbeta primers. The data were produced by immunoSEQ multiplex PCR, yet TCRdb's version contains in-frame clones alone and is incomplete. There are roughly 100,000 clones in the sample; 70% occur only once, and roughly 16% lies in the top ten. In regard to this clone: Its specificity is unknown.

The donors comprised healthy bone marrow donors. The sequence was collected from a woman aged 50 to 60 in good health and CMV-seropositive. This rearrangement joins TRBV18 to TRBJ2-3, with D perhaps matching TRBD2 (5 bases). Input material: PBMCs. CDR3 nucleotides: TGTGCCAGCTCACCCTCCCGGGATAGCACAGATACGCAGTATTTT. As protein: CASSPSRDSTDTQYF.